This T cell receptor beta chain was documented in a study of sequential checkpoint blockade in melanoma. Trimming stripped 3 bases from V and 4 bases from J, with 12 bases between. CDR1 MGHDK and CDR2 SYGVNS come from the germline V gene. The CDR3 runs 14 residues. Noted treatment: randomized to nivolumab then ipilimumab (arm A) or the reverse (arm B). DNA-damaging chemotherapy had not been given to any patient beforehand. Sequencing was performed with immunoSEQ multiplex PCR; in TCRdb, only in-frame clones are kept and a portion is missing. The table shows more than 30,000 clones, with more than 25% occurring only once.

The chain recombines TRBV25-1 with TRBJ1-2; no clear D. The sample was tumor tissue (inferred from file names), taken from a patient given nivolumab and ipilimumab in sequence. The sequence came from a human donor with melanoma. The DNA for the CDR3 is TGTGCCAGCAGTGAGGCGGCAGCTCCCTATGGCTACACCTTC. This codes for CASSEAAAPYGYTF.